This T cell receptor beta chain was recorded in a study of blood T cell repertoires in COVID-19. Study details: Researchers got acute and convalescent COVID-19 samples from the United States, Italy and Spain. T cells, B-cell-depleted T cells, or PBMCs provided the cDNA or gDNA that served as material.

The V gene lost 0 bases and the J gene lost 7 bases, with 12 bases spanning the gap. This CDR3 region has 15 residues. The germline V gene encodes CDR1 KGHDR and CDR2 SFDVKD. The authors' processing: Amplification from reference gene primers served as the basis for estimated nucleated cell counts. The method was immunoSEQ multiplex PCR; TCRdb's version includes in-frame clones alone and lacks a portion of them. The DNA gave D and trimming, while V, J and clone size come from that table. The sample consists of some 340,000 clones, 83% of them appearing once. Sequenced: peripheral blood. This TCR came from a young man with active or convalescent COVID-19. This rearrangement joins TRBV24-1 to TRBJ2-1; TRBD1 might be the D (5 bases). In DNA form, the CDR3 reads TGTGCCACCAGTGATTTGCGGCAAGGGGCAAATGAGCAGTTCTTC. It codes for CATSDLRQGANEQFF.